These T cell receptor beta chains were read from a single sample in a study of vaccination and CD4 T cells after COVID-19. TCRdb independently ran MiXCR on the PCR reads; one entry per CDR3 protein. The table has about 12,000 distinct CDR3 sequences, roughly 70% seen once. Their antigens remain unidentified. The specimen was CD4+ T cells from blood, cultured in vitro. The receptor source for this set is a human donor who had recovered from COVID-19. CDR3s include the opening cysteine and the closing phenylalanine or tryptophan. The D gene is left open where the match is weak. The listing skips clone size in some rows; elsewhere it reads once, few, many or a size class.

clone size: .
D gene: .
J gene: TRBJ1-6
V gene: TRBV20-1
CDR3 protein: CSARDFKRLESPLHF
CDR3 DNA: TGCAGTGCTAGAGATTTTAAGAGACTCGAATCACCCCTCCACTTT

clone size: .
D gene: TRBD2
J gene: TRBJ2-3
V gene: TRBV7-2
CDR3 protein: CASSLRAGGRPDTQYF
CDR3 DNA: TGTGCCAGCAGCCTCAGAGCGGGAGGGAGGCCAGATACGCAGTATTTT

clone size: .
D gene: .
J gene: TRBJ1-1
V gene: TRBV19
CDR3 protein: CATEGWGNTEAFF
CDR3 DNA: TGTGCCACCGAGGGTTGGGGGAACACTGAAGCTTTCTTT

clone size: .
D gene: .
J gene: TRBJ1-5
V gene: TRBV12-3/TRBV12-4
CDR3 protein: CASSLGINQPQHF
CDR3 DNA: TGTGCCAGCAGTTTAGGGATCAATCAGCCCCAGCATTTT

clone size: medium-sized
D gene: .
J gene: TRBJ1-2
V gene: TRBV29-1
CDR3 protein: CSVDWGNGGYTF
CDR3 DNA: TGCAGCGTTGATTGGGGTAATGGCGGCTACACCTTC

clone size: .
D gene: .
J gene: TRBJ2-1
V gene: TRBV5-1
CDR3 protein: CASSVVYNEQFF
CDR3 DNA: TGCGCCAGCAGCGTTGTTTACAATGAGCAGTTCTTC

clone size: few
D gene: .
J gene: TRBJ2-7
V gene: TRBV19
CDR3 protein: CASSSGGTPPYEQYF
CDR3 DNA: TGTGCCAGTAGTTCCGGTGGGACCCCGCCCTACGAGCAGTACTTC

clone size: .
D gene: .
J gene: TRBJ1-4
V gene: TRBV6-1
CDR3 protein: CASSQHSGNEKLFF
CDR3 DNA: TGTGCCAGCAGCCAGCACAGTGGTAATGAAAAACTGTTTTTT

clone size: large
D gene: .
J gene: TRBJ1-1
V gene: TRBV10-3
CDR3 protein: CAISPQPLNTEAFF
CDR3 DNA: TGTGCCATCAGCCCACAACCTTTGAACACTGAAGCTTTCTTT

clone size: .
D gene: .
J gene: TRBJ1-6
V gene: TRBV20-1
CDR3 protein: CSARVSFDSPLHF
CDR3 DNA: TGCAGTGCTAGAGTTTCGTTCGATTCACCCCTCCACTTT

clone size: .
D gene: TRBD2
J gene: TRBJ2-2
V gene: TRBV7-9
CDR3 protein: CASSPTGTSGRNWGPGELFF
CDR3 DNA: TGTGCCAGCAGCCCCACCGGGACTAGCGGGAGGAATTGGGGGCCCGGGGAGCTGTTTTTT

clone size: .
D gene: TRBD2
J gene: TRBJ2-3
V gene: TRBV6-2/TRBV6-3
CDR3 protein: CASSRTSGGDTQYF
CDR3 DNA: TGTGCCAGCAGCCGGACTAGCGGGGGAGATACGCAGTATTTT

clone size: once
D gene: .
J gene: TRBJ1-3
V gene: TRBV6-1
CDR3 protein: CASKRESGTGSGNTIYF
CDR3 DNA: TGTGCCAGCAAGAGGGAGTCAGGGACCGGCTCTGGAAACACCATATATTTT

clone size: .
D gene: TRBD1
J gene: TRBJ1-1
V gene: TRBV19
CDR3 protein: CASSIIGTVNAEAFF
CDR3 DNA: TGTGCCAGTAGTATAATCGGGACAGTGAACGCTGAAGCTTTCTTT

clone size: .
D gene: .
J gene: TRBJ1-2
V gene: TRBV6-1
CDR3 protein: CASSLGSGLGSYGYTF
CDR3 DNA: TGTGCCAGCAGCCTAGGATCAGGTTTGGGGTCTTATGGCTACACCTTC

clone size: once
D gene: .
J gene: TRBJ1-1
V gene: TRBV7-2
CDR3 protein: CATMQRTSVMRAFF
CDR3 DNA: TGTGCCACTATGCAGAGGACCTCGGTGATGAGAGCTTTCTTT

clone size: .
D gene: .
J gene: TRBJ2-2
V gene: TRBV19
CDR3 protein: CASSNKRLEGGNTGELFF
CDR3 DNA: TGTGCCAGTAGTAACAAGAGATTGGAGGGGGGTAACACCGGGGAGCTGTTTTTT

clone size: medium-sized
D gene: TRBD1
J gene: TRBJ1-6
V gene: TRBV20-1
CDR3 protein: CSARVPTGRGSPLHF
CDR3 DNA: TGCAGTGCTAGAGTCCCGACAGGGAGAGGATCACCCCTCCACTTT

clone size: .
D gene: TRBD1
J gene: TRBJ2-7
V gene: TRBV2
CDR3 protein: CAGTPGQGYEQYF
CDR3 DNA: TGTGCCGGCACCCCGGGACAGGGTTACGAGCAGTACTTC

clone size: medium-sized
D gene: .
J gene: TRBJ1-2
V gene: TRBV5-1
CDR3 protein: CASSSGRPDSYTF
CDR3 DNA: TGCGCCAGCAGCTCGGGACGTCCTGATAGCTACACCTTC

clone size: .
D gene: .
J gene: TRBJ2-7
V gene: TRBV9
CDR3 protein: CASSRQTAASYEQYF
CDR3 DNA: TGTGCCAGCAGCCGTCAAACAGCGGCCTCCTACGAGCAGTACTTC

clone size: .
D gene: .
J gene: TRBJ1-4
V gene: TRBV18
CDR3 protein: CASSLDTRLEKLFF
CDR3 DNA: TGTGCCAGCTCACTGGACACACGTCTTGAAAAACTGTTTTTT

clone size: .
D gene: .
J gene: TRBJ1-2
V gene: TRBV2
CDR3 protein: CASSELGPLGYTF
CDR3 DNA: TGTGCCAGCAGTGAATTGGGCCCGCTTGGCTACACCTTC

clone size: .
D gene: .
J gene: TRBJ1-6
V gene: TRBV2
CDR3 protein: CASSPVNSPLHF
CDR3 DNA: TGTGCCAGCAGCCCGGTCAATTCACCCCTCCACTTT

clone size: .
D gene: .
J gene: TRBJ1-5
V gene: TRBV2
CDR3 protein: CASSEGTVSNQPQHF
CDR3 DNA: TGTGCCAGCAGTGAAGGGACGGTAAGCAATCAGCCCCAGCATTTT

clone size: .
D gene: .
J gene: TRBJ1-4
V gene: TRBV20-1
CDR3 protein: CGSGTEGKLFF
CDR3 DNA: TGCGGAAGTGGGACTGAGGGGAAACTGTTTTTT

clone size: .
D gene: .
J gene: TRBJ2-1
V gene: TRBV18
CDR3 protein: CASSPRYNEQFF
CDR3 DNA: TGTGCCAGCTCACCGCGGTACAATGAGCAGTTCTTC

clone size: .
D gene: .
J gene: TRBJ2-2
V gene: TRBV24-1
CDR3 protein: CATSDTKGTELNTGELFF
CDR3 DNA: TGTGCCACCAGTGATACTAAGGGCACAGAACTGAACACCGGGGAGCTGTTTTTT

clone size: .
D gene: TRBD1
J gene: TRBJ1-5
V gene: TRBV15
CDR3 protein: CATSIQDRAVNQPQHF
CDR3 DNA: TGTGCCACCAGCATTCAAGACAGGGCTGTCAATCAGCCCCAGCATTTT